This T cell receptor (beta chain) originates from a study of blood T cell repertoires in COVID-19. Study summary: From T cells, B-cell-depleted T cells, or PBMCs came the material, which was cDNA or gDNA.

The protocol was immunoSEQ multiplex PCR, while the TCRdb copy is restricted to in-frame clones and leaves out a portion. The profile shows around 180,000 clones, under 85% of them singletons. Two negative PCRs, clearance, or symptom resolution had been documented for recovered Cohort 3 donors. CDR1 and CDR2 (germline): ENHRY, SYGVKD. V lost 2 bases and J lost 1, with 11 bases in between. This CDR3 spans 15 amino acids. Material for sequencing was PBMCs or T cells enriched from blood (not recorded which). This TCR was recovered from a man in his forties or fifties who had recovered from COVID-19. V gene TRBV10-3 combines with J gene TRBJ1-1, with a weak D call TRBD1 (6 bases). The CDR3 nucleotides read TGTGCCATCAGTGAGCCAGGGGCTGAGAACACTGAAGCTTTCTTT. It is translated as CAISEPGAENTEAFF.